One sample yielded the 30 T cell receptor beta chains listed below, sequenced in a study of T cells in Graves' hyperthyroidism and ophthalmopathy. Amplification of TCR beta CDR3 regions used RNA as the template. Researchers ran a first-round RT-PCR on the TCR CDR3 using the HTBI primer set. TCRdb passed the multiplex PCR reads through MiXCR, listing each CDR3 protein once. The sample gives around 760,000 distinct CDR3 sequences, 35% of which show up once; more than 25% is in the top ten. Sequencing used blood. Source of these receptors: a woman aged 40-49 years with Graves' hyperthyroidism.

The gene calls are TRBV7-9 and TRBJ1-3; the D is unclear. This CDR3 is 13 amino acids long. Per germline, CDR1 SEHNR and CDR2 FQNEAQ (reference sequence). V was shortened by 4 bases and J by 6 bases, with 10 bases between the two germline ends. CDR3 sequence: CASSSPNLNTIYF. In nucleotides, the CDR3 is TGTGCCAGCAGCTCACCAAATCTAAACACCATATATTTT.

This rearrangement joins TRBV2 to TRBJ1-2, with a possible D match to TRBD1 (5 bases). The germline V and J ends were trimmed by 6 bases and 7 bases, with 24 bases remaining between them. The length of the CDR3 is 16 residues. CDR1 is SNHLY and CDR2 is FYNNEI in the germline V gene. The CDR3 DNA follows: TGTGCCAGCAGACAGATCGGGACGAGGGGCTACGGTGGCTACACCTTC. Translating gives CASRQIGTRGYGGYTF.

This chain connects TRBV24-1 to TRBJ2-2; 8 bases match TRBD1. Per germline, CDR1 KGHDR and CDR2 SFDVKD. This CDR3 is 13 amino acids long. V was clipped by 9 bases and J by 7 bases; unmatched bases: 6. The CDR3 loop is CATQPDRDGELFF. CDR3 sequence (DNA): TGTGCCACCCAACCGGACAGGGACGGGGAGCTGTTTTTT.

Concerning this clonotype itself: A much larger clone is a single base away; this may be a read error. CDR3 region: CAGSAKETQYF. The CDR3 coding sequence is TGTGCCGGCAGCGCAAAGGAGACCCAGTACTTC. J is TRBJ2-5 and V is TRBV7-2; D is unclear. The CDR3 is made up of 11 amino acids. The germline CDR1 and CDR2 sequences are SGHTA and FQGNSA. The variable domain in full, completed from reference TRBV7-2 and TRBJ2-5, reads GAGVSQSPSNKVTEKGKDVELRCDPISGHTALYWYRQSLGQGLEFLIYFQGNSAPDKSGLPSDRFSAERTGGSVSTLTIQRTQQEDSAVYLCAGSAKETQYFGPGTRLLVL.

The gene calls are TRBV2 and TRBJ1-3; D unclear. V was cut by 5 bases and J by 0 bases, with 14 bases left in between. There are 16 residues in the CDR3. Germline V gene lookup returns CDR1 SNHLY and CDR2 FYNNEI. CDR3 bases: TGTGCCAGCAGTCCCCTCCGGTCAACCTCTGGAAACACCATATATTTT. Protein product: CASSPLRSTSGNTIYF.

This clonotype was seen ten or more times. The chain links TRBV2 to TRBJ1-5, with D maybe TRBD1 (5 bases). CDR1 and CDR2 from the germline V gene are SNHLY and FYNNEI. This CDR3 has 15 residues. Between the trimmed V and J ends, which lost 5 bases and 2 bases, there was a span of 13 bases. The CDR3 reads CASSSIDSRNQPQHF. DNA of the CDR3: TGTGCCAGCAGTTCTATAGACAGCCGCAATCAGCCCCAGCATTTT.

V and J are TRBV29-1 and TRBJ1-5; D is possibly TRBD1 (6 bases). The V end lost 4 bases, the J end lost 6 bases, and 16 bases lay between the germline ends. This CDR3 comprises 14 residues. Looked up from germline, CDR1 is SQVTM and CDR2 is ANQGSEA. The CDR3 region is CSVGGSGAGQPQHF. Here the CDR3 DNA reads TGCAGCGTTGGGGGCTCAGGGGCGGGTCAGCCCCAGCATTTT.

V is TRBV5-1 and J is TRBJ2-7; TRBD2 matches at 8 bases. The CDR3 sequence is 14 residues long. CDR1 is SGHRS, CDR2 YFSETQ, per germline. V dropped 6 bases and J dropped 5; count of bases not matched to a gene: 10. CDR3 DNA: TGCGCCAGCACCCCGAGCGGGGGAAGGGACGAGCAGTACTTC. Amino acid sequence: CASTPSGGRDEQYF.

This chain uses TRBV7-4 with TRBJ2-7; D is uncertain. Germline V gene data show CDR1 as SGHVT and CDR2 as SQSDAQ. V was pared by 6 bases and J by 6 bases, with 12 bases between. The CDR3 covers 12 residues. The CDR3 DNA follows: TGTGCCAGCAGAAGGGCCAAGGGCGAGCAGTACTTC. Its protein is CASRRAKGEQYF.

The chain uses TRBV10-2 and TRBJ2-7, with 9 bases matching TRBD1. Germline trimming cut 5 bases from V and 3 bases from J; bases unmatched to any gene: 8. Germline V gene data show CDR1 as WSHSY and CDR2 as SAAADI. This CDR3 has 15 amino acids. The CDR3 nucleotides are TGCGCCAGCAGTACCAGACCGGGACAGGGCTACGAGCAGTACTTC. It yields the protein CASSTRPGQGYEQYF.

J is TRBJ2-7 and V is TRBV28, with D perhaps matching TRBD1 or TRBD2 (5 bases each). This CDR3 spans 14 amino acids. Germline CDR1 MDHEN, CDR2 SYDVKM. V lost 7 bases and J 4 bases, leaving 17 bases between the germline ends. The CDR3 region has the DNA TGTGCCAGCACCAGAATCGGGACCGGGTACGAGCAGTACTTC. Translating gives CASTRIGTGYEQYF.

This clonotype was counted a few times. The rearrangement joins TRBV29-1 to TRBJ1-2; TRBD1 is a possible D gene (5 bases). Germline V lookup: CDR1 SQVTM, CDR2 ANQGSEA. Trimming took off 4 bases at V and 5 bases at J, with 8 bases between the two ends. CDR3 size: 11 residues. The CDR3 coding sequence is TGCAGCGTTGTTGGGGCTTATGGCTACACCTTC. The encoded protein is CSVVGAYGYTF.

This clonotype showed up just a few times. V and J are TRBV30 and TRBJ1-2; TRBD1 might be the D (6 bases). This CDR3 is built from 12 residues. V was pared by 4 bases and J by 6 bases, with 12 bases between. The germline V gene encodes CDR1 GTSNPN and CDR2 SVGIG (reference sequence). The DNA of the CDR3 is TGTGCCTGGACCCCTACAGGGAATGGCTACACCTTC. It encodes CAWTPTGNGYTF.

This clonotype was recorded many times. The chain combines TRBV2 with TRBJ1-1; no firm D call. Germline CDR1 reads SNHLY; CDR2 reads FYNNEI. The CDR3 extends over 12 amino acids. V lost 9 bases and J lost 4, with 12 bases in between. The CDR3 spells CASSSLPTEAFF. In DNA form, the CDR3 reads TGTGCCAGTAGCTCCCTCCCCACTGAAGCTTTCTTT.

This clonotype was seen more than once but under ten times. The V and J genes are TRBV6-6 and TRBJ1-4, with TRBD1 matching over 9 bases. V shed 0 bases and J 9 bases; nucleotides not matched to a gene: 5. CDR1 MNHNY and CDR2 SVGAGI come from the germline V gene (reference sequence). The length of the CDR3 is 15 residues. DNA for the CDR3: TGTGCCAGCAGTTACTCTCGGGACAGGGTACAAAAACTGTTTTTT. Amino acids: CASSYSRDRVQKLFF.

This sequence joins TRBV29-1 and TRBJ1-2; D uncertain. The CDR3 loop spans 11 amino acids. CDR1 SQVTM and CDR2 ANQGSEA come from the germline V gene. CDR3 amino acids: CSLETTYGYTF. The CDR3 DNA follows: TGCAGTTTGGAGACAACCTATGGCTACACCTTC. The full variable domain, its missing parts supplied by reference TRBV29-1 and TRBJ1-2, is SAVISQKPSRDICQRGTSLTIQCQVDSQVTMMFWYRQQPGQSLTLIATANQGSEATYESGFVIDKFPISRPNLTFSTLTVSNMSPEDSSIYLCSLETTYGYTFGSGTRLTVV.

The sample holds a few counts of this clonotype. The V gene is TRBV5-1, the J gene TRBJ1-1, with D possibly being TRBD1 (5 bases). The CDR3 covers 14 residues. The V end was cut by 4 bases, the J end by 1 base, with 11 bases between. The germline gives CDR1 SGHRS, CDR2 YFSETQ. The CDR3 is CASSVGTSNTEAFF. DNA for the CDR3: TGCGCCAGCAGCGTCGGGACTTCGAACACTGAAGCTTTCTTT.

This clonotype has more than one count but fewer than ten. The chain is built from TRBV12-3 or TRBV12-4 and TRBJ1-1; D might be TRBD1 (5 bases). The CDR3 covers 15 residues. V lost 2 bases, J lost 0 bases, and 10 bases lay in between. CDR3 DNA: TGTGCCAGCAGTTTAACAGGCAACATGAACACTGAAGCTTTCTTT. This gives the protein CASSLTGNMNTEAFF.

The genes are TRBV7-9 and TRBJ2-1; 10 bases align to TRBD2. This CDR3 comprises 16 residues. Per the germline V gene, CDR1 is SEHNR and CDR2 is FQNEAQ (reference sequence). The V gene end was trimmed by 6 bases and the J gene end by 2 bases; junction bases not matched to a gene: 7. The CDR3 DNA reads TGTGCCAGCAGTTTGGAAAGCGGGAGGGCCTACAATGAGCAGTTCTTC. Its translation: CASSLESGRAYNEQFF. The full variable domain, with the rest looked up from reference TRBV7-9 and TRBJ2-1, is DTGVSQNPRHKITKRGQNVTFRCDPISEHNRLYWYRQTLGQGPEFLTYFQNEAQLEKSRLLSDRFSAERPKGSFSTLEIQRTEQGDSAMYLCASSLESGRAYNEQFFGPGTRLTVL.

This clonotype occurred a few times. The chain couples TRBV7-2 to TRBJ2-5, with 8 bases identical to TRBD2. The CDR3 consists of 17 residues. Germline-derived CDR1 and CDR2 are SGHTA and FQGNSA. Trimming at V came to 5 bases and at J to 5 bases, leaving 16 bases not matched to a gene. In DNA, the CDR3 is TGTGCCAGCAGCCTCCACCTAGACCCTAGCGGGTCGGAGACCCAGTACTTC. It translates to CASSLHLDPSGSETQYF.

Note on this clonotype: A junction end diverges from the germline sequence, so it may reflect a read error. V and J are TRBV7-2 and TRBJ1-5; TRBD1 might be the D (5 bases). Looked up from germline, CDR1 is SGHTA and CDR2 is FQGNSA. This CDR3 comprises 19 residues. This CDR3 is CASSLPPGGGNLPNQPQHF. The DNA of the CDR3 is TGCGCCAGCAGCCTCCCCCCCGGGGGTGGTAACCTCCCCAATCAGCCCCAGCATTTT.

The rearrangement uses TRBV7-2 and TRBJ1-1; D possibly corresponds to TRBD1 (6 bases). The germline V gene has CDR1 SGHTA and CDR2 FQGNSA. V was pared by 3 bases and J by 7 bases, with 24 bases between. The CDR3 totals 17 residues. This CDR3 reads CASSLRDPGQLGGEAFF. Here the CDR3 DNA reads TGTGCCAGCAGCTTGCGGGATCCAGGACAGTTAGGCGGTGAAGCTTTCTTT. The variable domain in full, with the rest retrieved from reference TRBV7-2 and TRBJ1-1, is GAGVSQSPSNKVTEKGKDVELRCDPISGHTALYWYRQSLGQGLEFLIYFQGNSAPDKSGLPSDRFSAERTGGSVSTLTIQRTQQEDSAVYLCASSLRDPGQLGGEAFFGQGTRLTVV.

Note on this clonotype: The junction shows a germline mismatch at one end, possibly a read error. The chain carries TRBV7-2 and TRBJ2-7; D might be TRBD1 or TRBD2, each matching 5 bases. Germline assignment: CDR1 SGHTA and CDR2 FQGNSA. There are 16 residues in the CDR3. CDR3 protein: CASSRGIGTDTYEQYF. Written as DNA, the CDR3 is TGCGCCAGCAGCCGAGGGATCGGGACGGATACCTACGAGCAGTACTTC.

V gene TRBV7-8 combines with J gene TRBJ2-6; D is uncertain. The V gene's germline CDR1 is SGHVS and CDR2 FQNEAQ. This CDR3 has 16 residues. V gave up 5 bases and J gave up 3 bases, with 14 bases separating them. Written as DNA, the CDR3 is TGTGCCAGCAGCCTCTCCGCGAGAGTTGGGGCCAACGTCCTGACTTTC. Protein sequence: CASSLSARVGANVLTF.

Turning to this clonotype: This may be a read error: a much more frequent sequence differs by one nucleotide. The chain links TRBV12-3 or TRBV12-4 to TRBJ1-6; D remains unclear. CDR3 length equals 14 residues. CDR3 sequence: CASSLRDGPKPPHF. CDR3 nucleotide sequence: TGTGCCAGCAGTTTACGAGACGGTCCAAAACCCCCCCACTTT.

This clonotype showed up just a few times. V gene TRBV12-3 or TRBV12-4 combines with J gene TRBJ2-5; 15 positions match TRBD2. The CDR3 loop spans 16 amino acids. After removal of 6 bases from V and 1 base from J, the junction contained 3 bases not matched to a gene. CDR3 protein: CASRGLAGGFQETQYF. CDR3 DNA: TGTGCCAGCAGAGGACTAGCGGGAGGGTTCCAAGAGACCCAGTACTTC.

V and J are TRBV20-1 and TRBJ1-3; D is perhaps TRBD1 (5 bases). This CDR3 contains 13 residues. The germline V gene encodes CDR1 DFQATT and CDR2 SNEGSKA (reference sequence). Trimming cost V 6 bases and J 2 bases, with 11 bases left between them. The CDR3 loop is CSAIAGAGNTIYF. CDR3 in DNA: TGCAGTGCCATAGCGGGGGCTGGAAACACCATATATTTT.

The CDR3 spells CASSLGQGALNYGYTF. For the CDR3, the DNA is TGTGCCAGCAGTCTCGGACAGGGGGCCCTTAACTATGGCTACACCTTC. The genes are TRBV6-5 and TRBJ1-2, with TRBD1 matching over 11 bases. CDR3 length: 16 amino acids. V was clipped by 5 bases and J by 1 base; unmatched bases: 6. Looked up from germline, CDR1 is MNHEY and CDR2 is SVGAGI.

This clonotype appeared many times. The genes are TRBV7-8 and TRBJ1-3; D gene ambiguous. The CDR3 contains 13 residues. Deletions cut 4 bases from V and 4 bases from J, with 8 bases between. Germline CDR1 is SGHVS and CDR2 is FQNEAQ. The CDR3 loop is CASSWGGGNTIYF. CDR3 nucleotide sequence: TGTGCCAGCAGCTGGGGAGGGGGAAACACCATATATTTT.

This clonotype turned up a few times. The V gene is TRBV3-1, the J gene TRBJ2-7, with 10 bases that match TRBD1. Germline CDR1 reads LGHDT; CDR2 reads YNNKEL (reference sequence). The trim removed 4 bases at V and 5 bases at J, leaving 8 bases unmatched. The CDR3 length is 15 residues. The DNA of the CDR3 is TGTGCCAGCAGCCTTTTCGGGACAGGGGCGAACGAGCAGTACTTC. It specifies CASSLFGTGANEQYF.